This entry is about one T cell receptor beta chain. Profiling relied on immunoSEQ multiplex PCR, and the TCRdb table lists in-frame clones only, not all of them. The top ten clones hold about 7.2% of a sample with fewer than 200,000 clones, about 81% of them seen once. The record originates from a study of blood T cell repertoires in COVID-19. The CDR3 spans 12 residues. Deletions cut 5 bases from V and 11 bases from J, with 18 bases between. Germline CDR1 is SQVTM and CDR2 is ANQGSEA. The origin of this receptor is a man between 45 and 60 years old who had recovered from COVID-19. The rearrangement uses TRBV29-1 and TRBJ1-1; D is unclear. Source material: PBMCs or T cells enriched from blood (not recorded which). CDR3 in amino acids: CSVLEASALAFF. CDR3 sequence (DNA): TGCAGCGTTTTGGAGGCATCAGCCCTGGCTTTCTTT.